The present entry profiles one T cell receptor beta chain with its context. Its antigen is unknown. Method: immunoSEQ multiplex PCR; TCRdb's copy keeps in-frame clones and lacks some. The repertoire consists of about 130,000 clones, with 75% to 90% occurring once and the leading ten covering approximately 4%. This specimen comes from a study of T cell responses to AZD1222 COVID-19 vaccine. At the level of the study: Second-dose recipients at about 4 or about 12 weeks were treated as one pooled group. Findings of the study overall: Clonal diversity may have been underestimated in mostly white British donors.

The CDR3 runs 13 residues. Trimming took 9 bases from V and 2 from J, leaving 13 bases between them. CDR1 is LNHDA and CDR2 is SQIVND in the germline V gene (reference sequence). This TCR was recovered from an adult in good health. The sample was peripheral blood, taken on day 0 of AZD1222 vaccination. The rearrangement links TRBV19 to TRBJ1-2; tentatively, D is TRBD1 (5 bases). CDR3 bases: TGTGCCAGCACTCAGGGTCGGAACTATGGCTACACCTTC. The encoded protein is CASTQGRNYGYTF. Supplemented by reference TRBV19 and TRBJ1-2, the full variable domain reads DGGITQSPKYLFRKEGQNVTLSCEQNLNHDAMYWYRQDPGQGLRLIYYSQIVNDFQKGDIAEGYSVSREKKESFPLTVTSAQKNPTAFYLCASTQGRNYGYTFGSGTRLTVV.